This TCR beta chain was observed in a study of CD8+CD57+ T cells in acquired aplastic anemia. About the study: Across the sorted CD4+ and CD8+ cells, DNA amounts averaged roughly 3.5 ug. Study results and limitations: There were approximately 27 CD8+ CDR3 sequences that occurred in both patients and controls.

V lost 7 bases and J lost 1, with 13 bases in between. This CDR3 has 15 amino acids. Genomic DNA acted as the template from which TCR beta VDJ combination and CDR3 sequence profiling were carried out. From the reads, TCRdb called clonotypes with MiXCR, one entry per CDR3 protein. The profile covers about 110,000 distinct CDR3 sequences, with around 49% appearing a single time and roughly 34% taken by the ten largest. This clonotype appeared many times. Its cognate antigen is unknown. The clonotype comes from a human donor in good health, serving as a control. The sample was sorted CD4+, CD8+, or CD8+CD57+ T cells (not recorded which) from PBMCs. The chain recombines TRBV12-3 or TRBV12-4 with TRBJ2-2; tentative D call: TRBD2 (5 bases). CDR3 DNA: TGTGCCAGCAATGAGGGCGGGCTGAACACCGGGGAGCTGTTTTTT. Translation gives CASNEGGLNTGELFF.